Shown below are 3 T cell receptor beta chains from a single sample sequenced in a study of CD8+CD57+ T cells in acquired aplastic anemia (dated 2018 in TCRdb). Instrument on record: Illumina HiSeq 2000. Genomic DNA served as template for TCR beta VDJ combination and CDR3 sequence profiling. The public reads were quality trimmed at Q25 with fastp and then assembled into clones with MiXCR by TCRdb, keeping productive beta chains. When rows share a CDR3 protein, they turn into one entry using the most common DNA and genes. The sample has hundreds of thousands of distinct CDR3 sequences on record, 55% to 75% of them singletons. The top ten clones comprise 4% of the sample. The specimen was sorted CD4+, CD8+, or CD8+CD57+ T cells (not recorded which) from PBMCs. The origin of the receptors is a human donor in good health, serving as a control.

This clonotype appeared many times. Here the CDR3 DNA reads TGTGCCAGCAGCGCTCACCGGGGACAGTATAGCAATCAGCCCCAGCATTTT. Translating gives CASSAHRGQYSNQPQHF. The chain couples TRBV9 to TRBJ1-5; 7 bases are shared with TRBD1. CDR3 length: 17 residues. Germline trimming cut 3 bases from V and 0 bases from J; bases unmatched to any gene: 9. The V gene's germline CDR1 is SGDLS and CDR2 YYNGEE.

This clonotype was observed at least ten times. The chain recombines TRBV10-1 with TRBJ2-3; 9 bases are a match to TRBD2. Germline V gives CDR1 WNHNN, CDR2 SYGVQD (reference sequence). This CDR3 is built from 14 residues. The J segment lost 4 bases and the V segment lost 4 bases, leaving 3 bases of the junction unmatched. CDR3 coding DNA: TGCGCCAGCAGTGTGCGGGGGGGGCCAGATACGCAGTATTTT. It translates to CASSVRGGPDTQYF.

This sequence joins TRBV2 and TRBJ1-2; 8 bases line up with TRBD1. V gave up 6 bases and J gave up 7 bases; unmatched junction bases: 10. The CDR3 covers 14 residues. Germline loops: CDR1 SNHLY, CDR2 FYNNEI. The CDR3 DNA follows: TGTGCCAGCAGGAAGGACAGGGCGTTAGGTGGCTACACCTTC. Translation: CASRKDRALGGYTF.